The 21 T cell receptor beta chains given below trace back to one sample, sequenced in a study of cytomegalovirus exposure and HLA in healthy donors. PCR employed 60 Vbeta and 13 Jbeta primers. The table came from immunoSEQ multiplex PCR; TCRdb's copy has only in-frame clones and leaves some out. The data hold around 190,000 clones, with about four fifths observed a single time. The sequencing input was PBMCs. Receptors originate from a woman aged 40 to 49 in good health and CMV-seronegative.

CDR3 nucleotide sequence: TGTGCCACCAGCAGAGAGGAAGGGGCAAACTATGGCTACACCTTC. It encodes CATSREEGANYGYTF. The chain uses TRBV15 and TRBJ1-2; possibly TRBD1 for D (5 bases). The CDR3 is 15 residues long. Germline CDR1 and CDR2: LNHNV and YYDKDF (reference sequence). The ends were cut back, 0 bases at V and 2 bases at J, with 10 bases in the middle.

Comment on this clone: One end of the junction is discordant with germline, which a read error may explain. The gene calls are TRBV6-5 and TRBJ1-1; possibly TRBD1 for D (5 bases). Germline V lookup: CDR1 MNHEY, CDR2 SVGAGI. This CDR3 has 15 residues. CDR3 sequence reads: CASSHSPQGRAEAFF. CDR3 in DNA: TGTGCCAGCAGTCACTCCCCCCAGGGAAGGGCTGAAGCTTTCTTT.

The chain uses TRBV7-2 and TRBJ2-3; 12 nucleotides agree with TRBD2. This CDR3 is 15 amino acids long. V lost 3 bases and J lost 14; bases outside the gene matches: 12. CDR1 is SGHTA, CDR2 FQGNSA, per germline. The chain's CDR3 is CASSLDLAGGAPSYF. CDR3 bases: TGTGCCAGCAGCTTGGACCTAGCGGGAGGGGCGCCGTCGTATTTT.

The chain combines TRBV11-2 with TRBJ2-7; 11 positions match TRBD1. The V segment lost 5 bases and the J segment 2 bases; nucleotides outside the gene matches: 5. CDR1 SGHAT and CDR2 FQNNGV come from the germline V gene. This CDR3 is 15 amino acids long. CDR3 sequence reads: CASSPGQGAPYEQYV. CDR3 nucleotide sequence: TGTGCCAGCAGCCCCGGACAGGGGGCTCCCTACGAGCAGTACGTC.

The chain has TRBV11-3 and TRBJ2-1, with a weak D call TRBD2 (6 bases). This CDR3 contains 16 residues. The germline V and J ends were trimmed by 7 bases and 2 bases, with 18 bases remaining between them. Looked up from germline, CDR1 is SGHNT and CDR2 is YENEEA. DNA for the CDR3: TGTGCCAGCACGTCGGGTGGAGCGGGTACCTACAATGAGCAGTTCTTC. Translating it yields CASTSGGAGTYNEQFF.

This chain connects TRBV5-6 to TRBJ2-1, with 13 bases aligning to TRBD2. After removal of 0 bases from V and 10 bases from J, the junction contained 1 base not matched to a gene. Germline V gene lookup returns CDR1 SGHDT and CDR2 YYEEEE. The CDR3 sequence is 14 residues long. In DNA form, the CDR3 reads TGTGCCAGCAGCTTGGGACTAGCGGGAGGAGAGCAGTTCTTC. It is translated as CASSLGLAGGEQFF.

The rearrangement uses TRBV7-2 and TRBJ1-2, with 8 bases fitting TRBD1. The germline V gene has CDR1 SGHTA and CDR2 FQGNSA. The CDR3 length is 17 residues. V was clipped by 3 bases and J by 8 bases; unmatched bases: 17. CDR3 residues: CASSFDSRGLGNFGYTF. For the CDR3, the DNA is TGTGCCAGCAGCTTCGACTCCAGGGGGCTAGGAAACTTCGGCTACACCTTC.

Concerning this clone: The junction does not match germline at one end; this may be a read error. The chain has TRBV7-9 and TRBJ1-1; 7 bases agree with TRBD1. This CDR3 region has 16 residues. CDR1 and CDR2 from the germline V gene are SEHNR and FQNEAQ (reference sequence). The CDR3 loop is CSSSRRLSRQGTEAFF. The CDR3, as DNA: TGTTCCAGCAGTCGAAGGCTGTCCCGACAGGGCACTGAAGCTTTCTTT.

The rearrangement joins TRBV5-6 to TRBJ2-2; 8 positions agree with TRBD2. Germline lookup yields CDR1 SGHDT and CDR2 YYEEEE. V lost 0 bases, J lost 3 bases, and 4 bases stayed unmatched. CDR3 size: 16 residues. The CDR3 sequence: CASSLVGRGDTGELFF. The CDR3 DNA follows: TGTGCCAGCAGCTTGGTCGGGAGGGGGGACACCGGGGAGCTGTTTTTT.

The chain joins TRBV30 to TRBJ2-2; maybe TRBD2 (6 bases). Trimming cost V 1 base and J 7 bases, with 19 bases left between them. CDR1 GTSNPN and CDR2 SVGIG come from the germline V gene (reference sequence). CDR3 length: 16 amino acids. Here the CDR3 DNA reads TGTGCCTGGAGTGAACCGGGACTCAACCCCTTCGGGGAGCTGTTTTTT. As protein: CAWSEPGLNPFGELFF.

CDR3 bases: TGTGCCAGCAGTCCTCGGACTAGTGGCTACAATGAGCAGTTCTTC. It codes for CASSPRTSGYNEQFF. This chain connects TRBV27 to TRBJ2-1, with 7 nucleotides matching TRBD2. The V segment lost 5 bases and the J segment 3 bases; nucleotides outside the gene matches: 7. From germline, CDR1 is MNHEY and CDR2 SMNVEV (reference sequence). There are 15 residues in the CDR3.

Note on this clone: At one end, the junction sequence differs from germline, possibly due to a read error. The chain joins TRBV7-7 to TRBJ2-5; 7 positions match TRBD2. Germline lookup yields CDR1 SSHAT and CDR2 FNYEAQ (reference sequence). This CDR3 contains 14 residues. CDR3 residues: CASSLSGRGETQYF. The CDR3 nucleotides are TGTGCTAGCAGCTTATCAGGGAGGGGAGAGACCCAGTACTTC.

The chain uses TRBV7-9 and TRBJ2-2; D perhaps matches TRBD1 (6 bases). The germline CDR1 and CDR2 sequences are SEHNR and FQNEAQ (reference sequence). This CDR3 has 19 amino acids. V was pared by 2 bases and J by 6 bases, with 25 bases between. DNA of the CDR3: TGTGCCAGCAGCTTAAGGCCTTCCGGGACACCTAATGACCCCGGGGAGCTGTTTTTT. It translates to CASSLRPSGTPNDPGELFF.

The chain couples TRBV5-1 to TRBJ2-5; 8 bases match TRBD1. The junction had 8 bases not matched to a gene; V was cut back by 5 bases and J by 5 bases. The CDR3 is 14 amino acids. Germline CDR1 SGHRS, CDR2 YFSETQ. The CDR3 reads CASSFQGARETQYF. The DNA for the CDR3 is TGCGCCAGCAGTTTTCAGGGGGCGCGCGAGACCCAGTACTTC. Together with reference TRBV5-1 and TRBJ2-5, the CDR3 gives the full variable domain: KAGVTQTPRYLIKTRGQQVTLSCSPISGHRSVSWYQQTPGQGLQFLFEYFSETQRNKGNFPGRFSGRQFSNSRSEMNVSTLELGDSALYLCASSFQGARETQYFGPGTRLLVL.

CDR3 DNA: TGTGCCAGCAGCTTAGTTGATTTCTACGAGCAGTTCTTC. Encoded protein: CASSLVDFYEQFF. The chain couples TRBV11-2 to TRBJ2-1; no reliable D call. The CDR3 sequence is 13 residues long. Trimming shortened V by 1 base and J by 10 bases, and 11 bases separated the two germline ends. The V gene's germline CDR1 is SGHAT and CDR2 FQNNGV.

The chain combines TRBV7-9 with TRBJ2-5; maybe TRBD1 (6 bases). The CDR3 is 14 amino acids. Germline values: CDR1 SEHNR, CDR2 FQNEAQ (reference sequence). V gave up 2 bases and J gave up 5 bases, with 12 bases separating them. The CDR3 sequence: CASSLTGHGETQYF. The DNA of the CDR3 is TGTGCCAGCAGCTTAACAGGGCATGGGGAGACCCAGTACTTC. The variable domain in full, completed from reference TRBV7-9 and TRBJ2-5, reads DTGVSQNPRHKITKRGQNVTFRCDPISEHNRLYWYRQTLGQGPEFLTYFQNEAQLEKSRLLSDRFSAERPKGSFSTLEIQRTEQGDSAMYLCASSLTGHGETQYFGPGTRLLVL.

This sequence joins TRBV29-1 and TRBJ1-1; 12 positions agree with TRBD1. V trimming: 2 bases; J trimming: 0 bases; junction bases outside the gene matches: 4. The CDR3 contains 16 residues. The V gene's germline CDR1 is SQVTM and CDR2 ANQGSEA. Here the CDR3 reads CSVERDRGQLNTEAFF. The CDR3 DNA reads as TGCAGCGTTGAAAGGGACAGGGGGCAATTGAACACTGAAGCTTTCTTT.

The chain joins TRBV19 to TRBJ1-4; D possibly corresponds to TRBD1 (5 bases). This CDR3 has 13 residues. Between the trimmed V and J ends, which lost 6 bases and 7 bases, there was a span of 12 bases. CDR1 and CDR2 (germline): LNHDA, SQIVND (reference sequence). The CDR3 nucleotides read TGTGCCAGTAGCCGGGGGACGGTTGAAAAACTGTTTTTT. Its protein is CASSRGTVEKLFF.

This chain links TRBV4-3 with TRBJ2-2; D possibly corresponds to TRBD1 (6 bases). Trimming pared 3 bases from V and 7 bases from J, leaving 12 bases between. Per the germline V gene, CDR1 is LGHNA and CDR2 is YSLEER. The CDR3 length is 14 residues. The CDR3 bases are TGCGCCAGCAGCCACACGGGACAAAACGGGGAGCTGTTTTTT. This gives the protein CASSHTGQNGELFF.

The rearrangement uses TRBV11-3 and TRBJ2-7; tentative D call: TRBD1 (7 bases). This CDR3 contains 14 residues. CDR1 is SGHNT, CDR2 YENEEA, per germline. V lost 1 base, J lost 6 bases, and 13 bases lay in between. The CDR3 sequence: CASSLVQGGVEQYF. The CDR3 coding sequence is TGTGCCAGCAGCTTAGTTCAGGGGGGAGTCGAGCAGTACTTC.

This clone was seen more than once but under ten times. The J gene is TRBJ1-1, the V gene TRBV7-2; D is ambiguous. V was trimmed by 5 bases and J by 7 bases, leaving 8 bases between them. The germline V gene encodes CDR1 SGHTA and CDR2 FQGNSA. CDR3 size: 11 residues. The CDR3 region is CASSPYSEAFF. The CDR3 DNA follows: TGTGCCAGCAGCCCATACAGTGAAGCTTTCTTT.